This T cell receptor (beta chain) is drawn from a study of CDR3 diversity in severe acne. V lost 6 bases, J lost 5 bases, and 16 bases lay in between. Germline CDR1 is SQVTM and CDR2 is ANQGSEA. There are 13 residues in the CDR3. TCRdb ran MiXCR on the PCR reads and lists one entry per CDR3 protein. The top ten clones hold around an eighth of a sample with tens of thousands of distinct CDR3 sequences, around 53% of them seen once. This clonotype was obtained from a male donor in good health, without acne. Sequencing used blood. The J gene is TRBJ2-5, the V gene TRBV29-1, with unresolved D. The CDR3 DNA follows: TGCAGCGTCGACCTGGTCGGTAAGGAGACCCAGTACTTC. Encoded protein: CSVDLVGKETQYF. The entire variable domain, with the rest obtained from reference TRBV29-1 and TRBJ2-5, is as follows: SAVISQKPSRDICQRGTSLTIQCQVDSQVTMMFWYRQQPGQSLTLIATANQGSEATYESGFVIDKFPISRPNLTFSTLTVSNMSPEDSSIYLCSVDLVGKETQYFGPGTRLLVL.